Listed below are T cell receptor beta chains from one sample, sequenced in a study of blood T cell repertoires in COVID-19. The data were produced by immunoSEQ multiplex PCR, yet TCRdb's version contains in-frame clones alone and is incomplete. The sample lists approximately 220,000 clones; 80% to 90% were seen once. Sequencing used PBMCs or T cells enriched from blood (not recorded which). Receptors originate from a woman younger than 30 in a cohort exposed to, infected with or recovered from COVID-19 (not recorded which). Each CDR3 is given with its conserved first and last residue. The order of the fields is D gene, V gene, J gene, clone size, CDR3 DNA, CDR3 protein. A D gene is named only where the DNA matches it firmly. Expanded clones get a size class; other rows say once, few or many, or leave the size out.

>-|TRBV6-5|TRBJ1-1|-
TGTGCCAGCAGTTTTAGACGGGGGGAAGCTTTCTTT
CASSFRRGEAFF
>-|TRBV7-2|TRBJ1-2|few
TGTGCCAGCAGCCTAAGCGTGGGTTTGGATGGCTACACCTTC
CASSLSVGLDGYTF
>-|TRBV6-5|TRBJ2-2|-
TGTGCCAGCAGTTACTCAAAAGGGGTGAACACCGGGGAGCTGTTTTTT
CASSYSKGVNTGELFF
>-|TRBV10-1|TRBJ2-7|-
TGCGCCAGCAGTGACCCCGGCTACGAGCAGTACTTC
CASSDPGYEQYF
>-|TRBV21-1|TRBJ1-2|-
TGTGCCAGCAGCAAAGGGTATGGTGACAGGTTGTCTTCCTATGGCTACACCTTC
CASSKGYGDRLSSYGYTF
>TRBD1|TRBV18|TRBJ1-2|-
TGTGCCAGCTCACCAACAGGGGGGGATGGCTACACCTTC
CASSPTGGDGYTF
>-|TRBV5-1|TRBJ2-2|-
TGCGCCAGCAGCTCTATACTGAACACCGGGGAGCTGTTTTTT
CASSSILNTGELFF
>TRBD2|TRBV12-5|TRBJ2-5|-
TGTGCTAGTGGACCTCGGGGGGCCCAGTACTTC
CASGPRGAQYF
>-|TRBV27|TRBJ2-2|-
TGTGCCAGCAGTTTATCCGCCGGGGAGCTGTTTTTT
CASSLSAGELFF
>-|TRBV7-8|TRBJ1-1|-
TGTGCCAGCAGCACCGACATGAACACTGAAGCTTTCTTT
CASSTDMNTEAFF
>TRBD1|TRBV2|TRBJ1-6|few
TGTGCCAGCACTACCGGGACAGACAATAATTCACCCCTCCACTTT
CASTTGTDNNSPLHF
>-|TRBV28|TRBJ1-3|-
TGTGCCAGCAGTTTAAGGTTGACAGTTTCTGGAAACACCATATATTTT
CASSLRLTVSGNTIYF
>-|TRBV2|TRBJ2-5|-
TGTGCCAGCAGTGAACCTGGGACATGGGGGCAAGAGACCCAGTACTTC
CASSEPGTWGQETQYF
>-|TRBV7-9|TRBJ1-2|-
TGTGCCAGCAGCCCCGGGGGTGCGAACTATGGCTACACCTTC
CASSPGGANYGYTF
>-|TRBV7-2|TRBJ2-1|-
TGTGCCAGCAGCGGGGGGATCAAAGGCCATGAGCAGTTCTTC
CASSGGIKGHEQFF
>TRBD1|TRBV18|TRBJ2-1|-
TGTGCCAGCTCAGCAGAGGGACAGACCCTTCTCAATGAGCAGTTCTTC
CASSAEGQTLLNEQFF
>TRBD1|TRBV5-4|TRBJ2-3|-
TGTGCCAGCAGCCTACCTGGACAGGGTTCCGATACGCAGTATTTT
CASSLPGQGSDTQYF
>TRBD1|TRBV10-2|TRBJ1-1|-
TGCGCCAGCAGGCCCCCCCTCTTGGGGACAGTTAACACTGAAGCTTTCTTT
CASRPPLLGTVNTEAFF
>TRBD1|TRBV28|TRBJ1-1|-
TGTGCCAGCAGCCCTACGGGGACAGGATACACTGAAGCTTTCTTT
CASSPTGTGYTEAFF
>TRBD1|TRBV28|TRBJ1-6|-
TGTGCCAGCAGTGCAGGACAGGGGCGAAATTCACCCCTCCACTTT
CASSAGQGRNSPLHF
>TRBD1|TRBV6-5|TRBJ1-4|-
TGTGCCAGCAGTTACGGACAGGGGGAAAAACTGTTTTTT
CASSYGQGEKLFF
>TRBD1|TRBV11-2|TRBJ1-2|-
TGTGCCAGCAGCTGGGACAGGGACTATGGCTACACCTTC
CASSWDRDYGYTF